Listed here are 7 T cell receptor beta chains from one sample, sequenced in a study of CD8+ T cells in alopecia areata. It was cDNA, reverse transcribed from extracted RNA, that served as the sequencing template. Clones were read by immunoSEQ multiplex PCR, and TCRdb kept only the in-frame ones, dropping some. Of approximately 54,000 clones listed, over 95% are singletons. The starting material was CD8+ T cells sorted from blood, obtained at week 0. These receptors were taken from a human donor with alopecia areata.

The V gene is TRBV7-9, the J gene TRBJ2-7, with 10 bases fitting TRBD2. Trimming at V came to 0 bases and at J to 1 base, leaving 6 bases not matched to a gene. CDR1 is SEHNR, CDR2 FQNEAQ, per germline (reference sequence). The CDR3 sequence is 17 residues long. The chain's CDR3 is CASSLASGGAGSYEQYF. CDR3 bases: TGTGCCAGCAGCTTAGCGAGCGGGGGGGCCGGGTCCTACGAGCAGTACTTC.

V usage is TRBV4-3 and J usage is TRBJ2-7; D gene uncertain. The ends were cut back, 0 bases at V and 6 bases at J, with 9 bases in the middle. The germline V gene encodes CDR1 LGHNA and CDR2 YSLEER. The CDR3 is made up of 13 amino acids. The CDR3 region is CASSQDAWGEQYF. CDR3 DNA: TGCGCCAGCAGCCAAGACGCCTGGGGCGAGCAGTACTTC.

The rearrangement joins TRBV7-8 to TRBJ1-1; the D gene is possibly TRBD1 (6 bases). Trimming took off 3 bases at V and 1 base at J, with 6 bases between the two ends. This CDR3 is 13 amino acids long. The germline gives CDR1 SGHVS, CDR2 FQNEAQ. The CDR3 protein is CASSLDRNTEAFF. CDR3 coding DNA: TGTGCCAGCAGCTTGGACAGGAACACTGAAGCTTTCTTT.

The chain joins TRBV4-1 to TRBJ1-6; tentative D call: TRBD1 (5 bases). CDR3 length: 16 residues. V gave up 0 bases and J gave up 7 bases, with 13 bases separating them. Germline V CDR1 and CDR2: MGHRA, YSYEKL. CDR3 DNA: TGCGCCAGCAGCCAAGATAAGGGGCAGATGAATTCACCCCTCCACTTT. It yields the protein CASSQDKGQMNSPLHF.

About this clone itself: The sample contains more than one DNA sequence encoding this CDR3. V usage is TRBV6-5 and J usage is TRBJ2-7, with D possibly matching TRBD1 (5 bases). This CDR3 contains 13 residues. V was cut by 2 bases and J by 3 bases, with 8 bases left in between. CDR1 is MNHEY, CDR2 SVGAGI, per germline. In DNA, the CDR3 is TGTGCCAGCAGTTACGCAACAGGCTACGAGCAGTACTTC. It translates to CASSYATGYEQYF.

The chain couples TRBV6-6 to TRBJ1-6, with D perhaps matching TRBD1 (5 bases). This CDR3 is built from 16 residues. With 7 bases removed from V and 5 bases from J, the gap between germline ends came to 18 bases. The germline gives CDR1 MNHNY, CDR2 SVGAGI (reference sequence). The CDR3 sequence is CASTFTVGQNNSPLHF. CDR3 nucleotide sequence: TGTGCCAGCACTTTCACCGTTGGACAAAATAATTCACCCCTCCACTTT.

The chain is built from TRBV6-5 and TRBJ2-1; 7 nucleotides agree with TRBD1. The CDR3 totals 16 residues. The V gene end was trimmed by 0 bases and the J gene end by 5 bases; junction bases not matched to a gene: 7. Germline V CDR1 and CDR2: MNHEY, SVGAGI. CDR3 nucleotide sequence: TGTGCCAGCAGTTACTCTGTCGGGCAGGGGGACAATGAGCAGTTCTTC. As protein: CASSYSVGQGDNEQFF.